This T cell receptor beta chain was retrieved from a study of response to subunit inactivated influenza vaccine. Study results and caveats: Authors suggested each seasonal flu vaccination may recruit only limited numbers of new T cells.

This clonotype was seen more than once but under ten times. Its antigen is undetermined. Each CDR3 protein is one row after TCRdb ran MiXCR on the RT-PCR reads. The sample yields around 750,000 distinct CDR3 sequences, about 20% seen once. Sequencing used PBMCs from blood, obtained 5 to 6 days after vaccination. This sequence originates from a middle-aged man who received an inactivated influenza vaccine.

The CDR3 sequence is CSARGVAIQYF. In DNA form, the CDR3 reads TGCAGTGCTAGAGGAGTTGCCATTCAGTACTTC. J is TRBJ2-4 and V is TRBV20-1, with no clear D. The CDR3 sequence is 11 residues long. V was pared by 1 base and J by 9 bases, with 7 bases between. The V gene's germline CDR1 is DFQATT and CDR2 SNEGSKA (reference sequence).